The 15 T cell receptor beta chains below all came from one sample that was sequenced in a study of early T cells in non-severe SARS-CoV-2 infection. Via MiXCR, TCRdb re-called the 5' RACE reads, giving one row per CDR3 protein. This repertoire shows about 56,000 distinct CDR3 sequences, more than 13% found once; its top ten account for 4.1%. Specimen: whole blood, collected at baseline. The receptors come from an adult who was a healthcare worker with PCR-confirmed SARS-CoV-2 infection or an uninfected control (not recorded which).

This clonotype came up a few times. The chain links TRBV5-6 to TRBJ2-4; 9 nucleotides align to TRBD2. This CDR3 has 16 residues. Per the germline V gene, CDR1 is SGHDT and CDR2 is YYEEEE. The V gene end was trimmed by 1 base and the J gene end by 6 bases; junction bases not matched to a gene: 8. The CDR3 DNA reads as TGTGCCAGCAGCTTGATTAGCGGGAGAGCCGGAAACATTCAGTACTTC. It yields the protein CASSLISGRAGNIQYF.

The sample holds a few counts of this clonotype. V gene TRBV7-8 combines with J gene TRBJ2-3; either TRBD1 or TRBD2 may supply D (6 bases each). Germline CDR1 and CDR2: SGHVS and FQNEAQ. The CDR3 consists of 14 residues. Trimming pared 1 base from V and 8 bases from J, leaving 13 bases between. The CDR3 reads CASSLGRGEATQYF. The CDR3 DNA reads TGTGCCAGCAGCTTAGGGAGGGGGGAGGCTACGCAGTATTTT.

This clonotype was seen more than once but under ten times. In DNA form, the CDR3 reads TGTGCCTGGAACGGGGCGAACACCGGGGAGCTGTTTTTT. Translating it yields CAWNGANTGELFF. The V and J genes are TRBV30 and TRBJ2-2, with D perhaps TRBD2 (5 bases). This CDR3 spans 13 amino acids. Germline CDR1 and CDR2: GTSNPN and SVGIG (reference sequence). Trimming took off 4 bases at V and 0 bases at J, with 6 bases between the two ends.

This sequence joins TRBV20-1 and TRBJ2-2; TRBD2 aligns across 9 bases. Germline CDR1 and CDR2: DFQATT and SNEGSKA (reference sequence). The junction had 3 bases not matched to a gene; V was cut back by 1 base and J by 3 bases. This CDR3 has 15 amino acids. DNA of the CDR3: TGCAGTGCTAGAGTTAGCGGGGGACACACCGGGGAGCTGTTTTTT. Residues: CSARVSGGHTGELFF.

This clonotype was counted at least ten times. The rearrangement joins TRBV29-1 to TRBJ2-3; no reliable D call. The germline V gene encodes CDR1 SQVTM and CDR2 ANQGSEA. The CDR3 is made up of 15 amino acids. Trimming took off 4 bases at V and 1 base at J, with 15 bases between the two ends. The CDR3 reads CSVASALFRTDTQYF. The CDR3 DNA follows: TGCAGCGTTGCGTCAGCCCTATTCCGCACAGATACGCAGTATTTT.

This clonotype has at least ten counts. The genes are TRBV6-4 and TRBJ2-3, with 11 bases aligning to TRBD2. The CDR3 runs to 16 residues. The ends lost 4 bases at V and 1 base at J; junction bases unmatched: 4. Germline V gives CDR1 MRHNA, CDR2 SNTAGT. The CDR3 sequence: CASSAMGLAGTDTQYF. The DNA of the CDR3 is TGTGCCAGCAGTGCTATGGGACTAGCGGGCACAGATACGCAGTATTTT.

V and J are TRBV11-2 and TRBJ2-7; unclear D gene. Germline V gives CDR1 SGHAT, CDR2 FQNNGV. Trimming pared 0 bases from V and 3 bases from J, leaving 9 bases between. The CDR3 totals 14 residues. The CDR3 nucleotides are TGTGCCAGCAGCTTAGATCTAAGGAACTACGAGCAGTACTTC. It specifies CASSLDLRNYEQYF.

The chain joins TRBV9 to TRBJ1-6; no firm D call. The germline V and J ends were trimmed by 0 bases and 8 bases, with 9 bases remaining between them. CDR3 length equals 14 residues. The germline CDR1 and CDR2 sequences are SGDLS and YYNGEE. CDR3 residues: CASSVGRGHSPLHF. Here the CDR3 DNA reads TGTGCCAGCAGCGTAGGCAGAGGGCATTCACCCCTCCACTTT.

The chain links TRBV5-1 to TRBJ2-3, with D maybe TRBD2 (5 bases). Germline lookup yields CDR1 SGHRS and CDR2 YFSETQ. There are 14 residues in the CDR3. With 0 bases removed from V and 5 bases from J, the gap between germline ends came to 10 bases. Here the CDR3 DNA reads TGCGCCAGCAGCTTGGCCGGGATTTTAGATACGCAGTATTTT. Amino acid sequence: CASSLAGILDTQYF.

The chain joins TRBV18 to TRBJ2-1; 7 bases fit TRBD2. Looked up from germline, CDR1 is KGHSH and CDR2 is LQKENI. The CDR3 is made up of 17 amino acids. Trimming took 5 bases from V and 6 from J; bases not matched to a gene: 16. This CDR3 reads CASSTLGGTSKGNEQFF. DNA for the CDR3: TGTGCCAGCTCAACCCTCGGGGGGACCTCTAAGGGCAATGAGCAGTTCTTC.

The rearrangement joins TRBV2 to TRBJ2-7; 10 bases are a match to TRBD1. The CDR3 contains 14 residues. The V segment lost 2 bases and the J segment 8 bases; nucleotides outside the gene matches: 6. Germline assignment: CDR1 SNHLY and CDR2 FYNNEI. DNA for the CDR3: TGTGCCAGCAGTGAAATGGGGACAGGGGTTAAGCAGTACTTC. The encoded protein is CASSEMGTGVKQYF.

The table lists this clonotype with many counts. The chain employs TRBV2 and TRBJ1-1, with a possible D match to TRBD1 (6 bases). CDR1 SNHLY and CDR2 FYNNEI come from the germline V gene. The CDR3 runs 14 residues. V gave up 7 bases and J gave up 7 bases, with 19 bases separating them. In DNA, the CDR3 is TGTGCCAGCAACCTACAGGGAAAGGGGGGTGAAGCTTTCTTT. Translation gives CASNLQGKGGEAFF.

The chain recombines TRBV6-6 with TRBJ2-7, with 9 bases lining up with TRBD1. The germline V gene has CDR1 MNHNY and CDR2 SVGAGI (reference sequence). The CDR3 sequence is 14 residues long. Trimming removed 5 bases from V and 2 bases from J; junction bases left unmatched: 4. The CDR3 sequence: CASSLGQGPYEQYF. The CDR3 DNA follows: TGTGCCAGCAGTCTGGGACAGGGTCCCTACGAGCAGTACTTC.

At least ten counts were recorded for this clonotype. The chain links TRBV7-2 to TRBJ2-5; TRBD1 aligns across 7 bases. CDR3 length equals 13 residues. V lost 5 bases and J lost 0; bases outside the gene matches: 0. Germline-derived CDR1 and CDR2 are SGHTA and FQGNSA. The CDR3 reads CASSGQDQETQYF. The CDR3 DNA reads TGTGCCAGCAGCGGACAGGACCAAGAGACCCAGTACTTC.

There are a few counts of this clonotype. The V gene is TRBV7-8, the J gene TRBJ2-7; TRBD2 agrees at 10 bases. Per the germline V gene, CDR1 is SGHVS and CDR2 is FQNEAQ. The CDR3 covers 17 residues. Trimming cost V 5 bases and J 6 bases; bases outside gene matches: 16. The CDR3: CASSPQRGGFRKFEQYF. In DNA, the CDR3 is TGTGCCAGCAGCCCCCAGCGGGGGGGCTTTAGAAAGTTCGAGCAGTACTTC.